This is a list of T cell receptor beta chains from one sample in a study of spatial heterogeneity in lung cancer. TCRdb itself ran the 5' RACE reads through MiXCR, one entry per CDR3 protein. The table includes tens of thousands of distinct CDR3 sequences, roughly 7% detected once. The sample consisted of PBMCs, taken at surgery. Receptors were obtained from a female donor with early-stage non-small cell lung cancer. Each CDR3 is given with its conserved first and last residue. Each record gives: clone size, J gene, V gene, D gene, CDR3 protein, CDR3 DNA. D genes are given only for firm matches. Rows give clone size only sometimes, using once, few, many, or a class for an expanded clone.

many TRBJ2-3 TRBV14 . CASSQETRPDTQYF TGTGCCAGCAGCCAAGAGACTAGACCAGATACGCAGTATTTT
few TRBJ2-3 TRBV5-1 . CASSTTGYLGTDTQYF TGCGCCAGCAGCACAACAGGGTATCTGGGCACAGATACGCAGTATTTT
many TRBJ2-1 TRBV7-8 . CASALGGTQYNEQFF TGTGCCAGCGCCCTCGGCGGAACCCAATACAATGAGCAGTTCTTC
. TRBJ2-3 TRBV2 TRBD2 CASDPKRGGSLADTQYF TGTGCCTCGGACCCAAAGCGGGGCGGCTCCCTGGCAGATACGCAGTATTTT
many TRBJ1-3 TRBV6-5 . CASIDGNTIYF TGTGCCAGCATTGATGGAAACACCATATATTTT
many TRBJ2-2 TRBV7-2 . CASSLDRAREELFF TGTGCCAGCAGCTTAGACAGGGCGCGTGAAGAGCTGTTTTTT
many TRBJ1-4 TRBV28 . CASSSLGETNEKLFF TGTGCCAGCAGTTCATTGGGGGAAACTAATGAAAAACTGTTTTTT
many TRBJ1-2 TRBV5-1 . CASSLGWDYGYTF TGCGCCAGCAGCTTGGGGTGGGACTATGGCTACACCTTC
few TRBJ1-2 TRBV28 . CASTSQLDGYTF TGTGCCAGCACCAGCCAGTTGGATGGCTACACCTTC
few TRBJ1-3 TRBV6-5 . CASSSESRNTIYF TGTGCCAGCAGTTCCGAATCTCGAAACACCATATATTTT
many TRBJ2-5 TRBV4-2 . CASSPRQVEETQYF TGTGCCAGCAGCCCGCGACAGGTAGAGGAGACCCAGTACTTC
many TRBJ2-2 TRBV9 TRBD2 CASSGEAGGFTGELFF TGTGCCAGCAGCGGTGAAGCGGGGGGGTTCACCGGGGAGCTGTTTTTT
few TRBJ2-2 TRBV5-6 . CASSSEWGDANTGELFF TGTGCCAGCAGCTCTGAGTGGGGCGACGCGAACACCGGGGAGCTGTTTTTT
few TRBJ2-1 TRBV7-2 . CASSLDNLVNEQFF TGTGCCAGCAGCTTGGACAACTTGGTCAATGAGCAGTTCTTC
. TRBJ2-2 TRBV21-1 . CASDAGLVRLAGELFF TGTGCCAGCGATGCGGGACTAGTTCGTTTGGCCGGGGAGCTGTTTTTT
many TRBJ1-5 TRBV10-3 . CAIRGDSNQPQHF TGTGCCATCAGGGGAGATAGCAATCAGCCCCAGCATTTT
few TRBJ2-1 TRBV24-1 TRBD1 CATSGAGTGGYNEQFF TGTGCCACCAGTGGGGCCGGGACAGGGGGCTACAATGAGCAGTTCTTC
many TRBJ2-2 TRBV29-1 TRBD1 CSVAGTAYTGELFF TGCAGCGTCGCCGGGACAGCATACACCGGGGAGCTGTTTTTT
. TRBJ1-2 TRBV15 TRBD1 CATSRDLGQGGYGYTF TGTGCCACCAGCAGAGACCTAGGACAGGGCGGCTATGGCTACACCTTC
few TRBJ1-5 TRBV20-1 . CSASRPFFPRDGNQPQHF TGCAGTGCCTCCCGGCCTTTCTTCCCCCGAGACGGCAATCAGCCCCAGCATTTT
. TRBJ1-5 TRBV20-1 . CSARVSLQGNQPQHF TGCAGTGCTAGAGTTTCCCTACAAGGCAATCAGCCCCAGCATTTT
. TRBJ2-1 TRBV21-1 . CASSKARDSGGPYNEQFF TGTGCCAGCAGCAAAGCCAGGGATAGCGGGGGGCCCTACAATGAGCAGTTCTTC
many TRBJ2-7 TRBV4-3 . CASSQGQASSYEQYF TGCGCCAGCAGCCAAGGGCAGGCGAGCTCCTACGAGCAGTACTTC
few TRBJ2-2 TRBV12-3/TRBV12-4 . CASSLSTGYGELFF TGTGCCAGCAGTCTTTCCACAGGGTACGGGGAGCTGTTTTTT
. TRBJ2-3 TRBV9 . CASSRQTTDTQYF TGTGCCAGCAGTAGACAGACCACAGATACGCAGTATTTT
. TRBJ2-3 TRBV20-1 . CSASYSGRTDTQYF TGCAGTGCTAGTTATAGCGGACGAACAGATACGCAGTATTTT
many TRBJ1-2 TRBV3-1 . CASSQETFNYGYTF TGTGCCAGCAGCCAAGAGACCTTTAACTATGGCTACACCTTC
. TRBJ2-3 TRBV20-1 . CSAQAASTDTQYF TGCAGTGCCCAAGCGGCCTCGACAGATACGCAGTATTTT
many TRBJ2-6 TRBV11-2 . CASSRRGAGANVLTF TGTGCCAGCAGCCGACGGGGGGCCGGGGCCAACGTCCTGACTTTC
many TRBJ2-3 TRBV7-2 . CASRTSTDTQYF TGTGCCAGCAGGACCAGCACAGATACGCAGTATTTT
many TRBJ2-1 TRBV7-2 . CASSFLNWNEQFF TGTGCCAGCAGCTTCTTAAACTGGAATGAGCAGTTCTTC
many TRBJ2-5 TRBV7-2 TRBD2 CASSSQTSGGETQYF TGTGCCAGCAGCTCCCAGACTAGCGGGGGGGAGACCCAGTACTTC
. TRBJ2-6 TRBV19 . CASSIDPRGAGANVLTF TGTGCCAGTAGTATAGATCCTAGAGGCGCTGGGGCCAACGTCCTGACTTTC
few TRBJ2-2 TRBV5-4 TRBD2 CASSFSGGSNTGELFF TGTGCCAGCAGCTTTAGCGGGGGGTCGAACACCGGGGAGCTGTTTTTT
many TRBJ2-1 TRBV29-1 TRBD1 CSVRQGWSYNEQFF TGCAGCGTTAGACAGGGTTGGAGTTACAATGAGCAGTTCTTC
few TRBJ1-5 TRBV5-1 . CASSLGFSSNQPQHF TGCGCCAGCAGCTTGGGGTTCTCCAGCAATCAGCCCCAGCATTTT
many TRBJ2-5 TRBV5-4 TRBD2 CASSQRSGGGRETQYF TGTGCCAGCAGCCAAAGAAGCGGGGGTGGTAGGGAGACCCAGTACTTC
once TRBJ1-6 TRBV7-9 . CAGSQTDGKNSPLHF TGTGCCGGCAGCCAAACGGACGGGAAGAATTCACCCCTCCACTTT
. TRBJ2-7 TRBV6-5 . CASSSRLVNTYEQYF TGTGCCAGCAGTTCCCGACTAGTCAACACGTACGAGCAGTACTTC
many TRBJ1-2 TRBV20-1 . CSARTRGPLSYTF TGCAGTGCTAGAACGCGGGGCCCCCTCAGCTACACCTTC
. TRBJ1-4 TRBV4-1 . CASSQVGAGRSTEKLFF TGCGCCAGCAGCCAAGTTGGGGCCGGACGGTCGACGGAAAAACTGTTTTTT
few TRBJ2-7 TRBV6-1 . CASSETPYYEQYF TGTGCCAGCAGTGAAACGCCGTACTACGAGCAGTACTTC
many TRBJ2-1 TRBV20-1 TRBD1 CSASPLTGTEYNEQFF TGCAGTGCTAGCCCCCTGACCGGGACAGAATACAATGAGCAGTTCTTC
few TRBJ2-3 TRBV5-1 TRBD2 CASSLSGGGRDTQYF TGCGCCAGCAGCTTAAGCGGGGGTGGCAGGGATACGCAGTATTTT
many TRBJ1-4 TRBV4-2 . CASSLDRRLTTNEKLFF TGTGCCAGCAGCCTGGACAGACGACTTACAACTAATGAAAAACTGTTTTTT
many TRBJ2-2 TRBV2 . CASRTGTTVPGELFF TGTGCCAGCAGGACCGGGACCACAGTTCCCGGGGAGCTGTTTTTT
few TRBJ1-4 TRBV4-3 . CASSQGVANEKLFF TGCGCCAGCAGCCAAGGGGTAGCTAATGAAAAACTGTTTTTT
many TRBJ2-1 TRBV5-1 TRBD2 CASSSTSGGENEQFF TGCGCCAGCAGTTCAACTAGCGGGGGGGAAAATGAGCAGTTCTTC
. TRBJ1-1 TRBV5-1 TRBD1 CASSRTGGETEAFF TGCGCCAGCAGTCGGACAGGGGGGGAAACTGAAGCTTTCTTT
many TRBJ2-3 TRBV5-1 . CASSPIPSTDTQYF TGCGCCAGCAGCCCCATCCCCAGCACAGATACGCAGTATTTT